Each of the 13 T cell receptor beta chains below was sequenced from the same sample in a study of T cell responses to AZD1222 COVID-19 vaccine. Profiling relied on immunoSEQ multiplex PCR, and the TCRdb table lists in-frame clones only, not all of them. The table has around 180,000 clones, about nine tenths seen once; the top ten hold about 3%. Sample: peripheral blood, taken on day 0 of AZD1222 vaccination. The source of these receptors is an adult in good health.

The J gene is TRBJ1-2, the V gene TRBV5-4; 7 positions agree with TRBD1. Germline V gene data show CDR1 as SGHNT and CDR2 as YYREEE (reference sequence). The CDR3 is made up of 16 amino acids. The V and J ends lost 4 bases and 2 bases, in that order; junction bases with no gene match: 11. The CDR3 spells CASSLPQGVLNYGYTF. CDR3 in DNA: TGTGCCAGCAGCCTCCCCCAGGGGGTACTCAACTATGGCTACACCTTC.

This clone was recorded once. The chain couples TRBV7-3 to TRBJ2-1; the D is unclear. Germline values: CDR1 SGHTA, CDR2 FQGTGA. Trimming cost V 1 base and J 7 bases, with 14 bases left between them. The CDR3 has 15 residues. This CDR3 reads CASSLNLGLGNEQFF. The CDR3 DNA reads as TGTGCCAGCAGCTTAAATTTAGGCCTCGGGAATGAGCAGTTCTTC. The complete variable domain, with remaining parts taken from reference TRBV7-3 and TRBJ2-1, reads GAGVSQTPSNKVTEKGKYVELRCDPISGHTALYWYRQSLGQGPEFLIYFQGTGAADDSGLPNDRFFAVRPEGSVSTLKIQRTERGDSAVYLCASSLNLGLGNEQFFGPGTRLTVL.

The chain recombines TRBV30 with TRBJ2-2; D is possibly TRBD1 or TRBD2 (6 bases each). Germline V gives CDR1 GTSNPN, CDR2 SVGIG (reference sequence). The CDR3 totals 13 residues. Trimming removed 0 bases from V and 6 bases from J, with 8 bases in between. CDR3 sequence reads: CAWSVRGAGELFF. DNA for the CDR3: TGTGCCTGGAGTGTAAGGGGGGCCGGGGAGCTGTTTTTT.

This sequence joins TRBV9 and TRBJ2-7; TRBD1 or TRBD2 may be the D gene (5 bases each). Deletions cut 0 bases from V and 4 bases from J, with 11 bases between. Germline loops: CDR1 SGDLS, CDR2 YYNGEE. The length of the CDR3 is 14 residues. The CDR3 sequence is CASSVGRGTYEQYF. In DNA form, the CDR3 reads TGTGCCAGCAGCGTAGGGAGAGGGACGTACGAGCAGTACTTC.

For this clone: In the same sample, other DNA sequences code for this CDR3. The chain couples TRBV3-1 (or the pseudogene TRBV3-2) to TRBJ1-3; D is possibly TRBD1 (6 bases). Germline loops: CDR1 LGHDT, CDR2 YNNKEL (reference sequence). The CDR3 extends over 14 amino acids. With 6 bases removed from V and 4 bases from J, the gap between germline ends came to 13 bases. Here the CDR3 reads CASSQGTRGNTIYF. The CDR3 bases are TGTGCCAGCAGTCAGGGGACGCGCGGAAACACCATATATTTT.

This chain uses TRBV6-5 with TRBJ2-5, with 15 bases aligning to TRBD2. The germline V gene encodes CDR1 MNHEY and CDR2 SVGAGI. The CDR3 length is 13 residues. The V segment lost 10 bases and the J segment 8 bases; nucleotides outside the gene matches: 5. CDR3 residues: CATRGLAGGTQYF. The CDR3 nucleotides are TGTGCCACTCGGGGACTAGCGGGGGGTACCCAGTACTTC.

This clone has only one observation. This chain links TRBV4-3 with TRBJ1-6; no firm D call. Trimming left V 0 bases short and J 7 bases short, with 13 bases between. CDR1 LGHNA and CDR2 YSLEER come from the germline V gene. The CDR3 contains 16 residues. CDR3 amino acids: CASSQDHGVPNSPLHF. CDR3 DNA sequence: TGCGCCAGCAGCCAAGATCATGGGGTTCCGAATTCACCCCTCCACTTT.

V gene TRBV14 combines with J gene TRBJ1-3, with D hard to call. The ends were cut back, 1 base at V and 0 bases at J, with 7 bases in the middle. Germline CDR1 reads SGHDN; CDR2 reads FVKESK. This CDR3 comprises 15 residues. CDR3 in DNA: TGTGCCAGCAGCCAAGGGCGGAACTCTGGAAACACCATATATTTT. It translates to CASSQGRNSGNTIYF. The full variable domain, with the rest looked up from reference TRBV14 and TRBJ1-3, is EAGVTQFPSHSVIEKGQTVTLRCDPISGHDNLYWYRRVMGKEIKFLLHFVKESKQDESGMPNNRFLAERTGGTYSTLKVQPAELEDSGVYFCASSQGRNSGNTIYFGEGSWLTVV.

The chain recombines TRBV4-3 with TRBJ2-5; 12 bases are shared with TRBD2. The CDR3 has 17 amino acids. Trimming cost V 4 bases and J 2 bases; bases outside gene matches: 8. Germline lookup yields CDR1 LGHNA and CDR2 YSLEER. Written as DNA, the CDR3 is TGCGCCAGCAGCCCTGAACGAGGACTAGCGGGGCAAGAGACCCAGTACTTC. It specifies CASSPERGLAGQETQYF.

J is TRBJ2-2 and V is TRBV28; D gene unclear. Trimming pared 10 bases from V and 4 bases from J, leaving 10 bases between. The CDR3 has 12 residues. CDR1 is MDHEN and CDR2 is SYDVKM in the germline V gene. The CDR3 DNA reads as TGTGCCACCCCTACGGGCACCGGGGAGCTGTTTTTT. It specifies CATPTGTGELFF.

The chain links TRBV19 to TRBJ1-1; D ambiguous. V lost 1 base and J lost 4, with 13 bases in between. CDR3 length: 15 residues. CDR1 and CDR2 from the germline V gene are LNHDA and SQIVND (reference sequence). The CDR3 loop is CASSIGSWEGTEAFF. The CDR3 DNA reads TGTGCCAGTAGTATAGGCAGCTGGGAGGGCACTGAAGCTTTCTTT.

The chain couples TRBV4-1 to TRBJ2-2; TRBD2 might be the D (5 bases). CDR1 is MGHRA and CDR2 is YSYEKL in the germline V gene. The CDR3 spans 14 residues. Trimming took off 4 bases at V and 3 bases at J, with 9 bases between the two ends. CDR3 nucleotides: TGCGCCAGCAGCCCTCTGAGGGACACCGGGGAGCTGTTTTTT. Its protein product is CASSPLRDTGELFF.

There are a few counts of this clone. The rearrangement uses TRBV2 and TRBJ2-3; unclear D gene. With 10 bases removed from V and 6 bases from J, the gap between germline ends came to 17 bases. Germline assignment: CDR1 SNHLY and CDR2 FYNNEI. This CDR3 is 13 amino acids long. The CDR3 here is CATRYPTKDTQYF. The CDR3 coding sequence is TGTGCCACCCGCTATCCGACCAAGGATACGCAGTATTTT.